This T cell receptor (beta chain) was obtained from a study of regulatory T cells in long-lasting Graves disease. Construction of TCR beta libraries relied on iRepertoire HTBI primers and on Arm-PCR targeting CDR3 regions. MiXCR was run by TCRdb on the multiplex PCR reads, yielding one entry per CDR3 protein. The table shows 600,000 to 850,000 distinct CDR3 sequences, with about 30% occurring only once. With regard to this clonotype: Its antigen is currently unknown.

The V gene lost 7 bases and the J gene lost 3 bases, with 19 bases spanning the gap. The CDR3 consists of 16 residues. Whole-study findings and limits: Newly diagnosed patients shared 1,000 or so public clonotypes; persistent patients shared approximately 2,700. It was in persistent disease that TRBV28, TRBJ1-2 and TRBJ2-5 were favored.

Specified time point: persistent/refractory GD, antithyroid drugs over 5 years with positive TRAb. With RNA extracted from PBMCs as input, the TCR library was made. Collection of peripheral blood (about 8.1 milliliters) was done using EDTA tubes. The receptor's source is a female donor with Graves disease. Sequencing used peripheral blood mononuclear cells (PBMCs), obtained when the disease was refractory, from a patient treated with antithyroid drugs. This sequence joins TRBV12-3 or TRBV12-4 and TRBJ1-5; perhaps TRBD1 as D (5 bases). The CDR3 protein is CASTLGGGTLNQPQHF. CDR3 nucleotides: TGTGCCAGCACTTTGGGTGGGGGGACGCTCAATCAGCCCCAGCATTTT.